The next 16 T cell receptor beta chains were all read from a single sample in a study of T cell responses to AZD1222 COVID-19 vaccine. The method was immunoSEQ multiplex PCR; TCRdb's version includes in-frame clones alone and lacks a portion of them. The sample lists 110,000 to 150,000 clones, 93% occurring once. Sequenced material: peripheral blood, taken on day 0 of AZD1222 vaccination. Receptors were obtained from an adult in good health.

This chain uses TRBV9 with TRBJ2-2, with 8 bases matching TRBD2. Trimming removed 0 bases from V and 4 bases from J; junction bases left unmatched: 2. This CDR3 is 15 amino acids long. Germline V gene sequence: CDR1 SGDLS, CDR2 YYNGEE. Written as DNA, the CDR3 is TGTGCCAGCAGCGTAGGACTAGCGTTCACCGGGGAGCTGTTTTTT. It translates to CASSVGLAFTGELFF.

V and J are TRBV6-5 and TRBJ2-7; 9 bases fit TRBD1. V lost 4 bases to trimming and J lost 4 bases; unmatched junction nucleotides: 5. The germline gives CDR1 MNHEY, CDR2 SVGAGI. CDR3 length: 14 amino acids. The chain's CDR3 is CASSSDRGAYEQYF. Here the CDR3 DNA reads TGTGCCAGCAGTTCGGACAGGGGAGCGTACGAGCAGTACTTC.

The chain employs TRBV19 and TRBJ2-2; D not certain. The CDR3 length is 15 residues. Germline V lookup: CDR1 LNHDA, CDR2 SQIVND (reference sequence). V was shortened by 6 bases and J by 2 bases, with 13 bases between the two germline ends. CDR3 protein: CASRTLTANTGELFF. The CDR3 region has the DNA TGTGCCAGTAGGACCTTAACGGCAAACACCGGGGAGCTGTTTTTT.

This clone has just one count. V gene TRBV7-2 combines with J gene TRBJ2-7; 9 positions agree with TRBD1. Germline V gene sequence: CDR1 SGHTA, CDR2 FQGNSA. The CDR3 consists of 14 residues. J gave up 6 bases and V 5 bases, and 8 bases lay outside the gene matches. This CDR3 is CASSPRTGVGEQYF. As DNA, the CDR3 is TGTGCCAGCAGCCCCCGGACAGGGGTAGGCGAGCAGTACTTC.

The CDR3 spells CASSPRGKNTGELFF. As DNA, the CDR3 is TGCGCCAGCAGCCCGAGAGGGAAGAACACCGGGGAGCTGTTTTTT. The chain is built from TRBV4-1 and TRBJ2-2; perhaps TRBD2 as D (5 bases). The ends were cut back, 4 bases at V and 1 base at J, with 10 bases in the middle. The CDR3 runs 15 residues. The germline gives CDR1 MGHRA, CDR2 YSYEKL.

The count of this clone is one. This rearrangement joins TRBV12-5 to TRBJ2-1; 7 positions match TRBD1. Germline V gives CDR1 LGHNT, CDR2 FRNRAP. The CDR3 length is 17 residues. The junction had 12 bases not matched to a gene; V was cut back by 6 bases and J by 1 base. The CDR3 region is CASGPGGWGSSYNEQFF. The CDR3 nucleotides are TGTGCTAGTGGCCCAGGGGGATGGGGGAGTTCCTACAATGAGCAGTTCTTC.

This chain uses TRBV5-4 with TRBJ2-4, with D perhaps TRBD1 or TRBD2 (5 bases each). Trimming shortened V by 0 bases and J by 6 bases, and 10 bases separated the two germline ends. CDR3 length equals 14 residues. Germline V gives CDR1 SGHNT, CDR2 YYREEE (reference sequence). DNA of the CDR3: TGTGCCAGCAGCTTGGCAGGGAGTGGAAACATTCAGTACTTC. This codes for CASSLAGSGNIQYF.

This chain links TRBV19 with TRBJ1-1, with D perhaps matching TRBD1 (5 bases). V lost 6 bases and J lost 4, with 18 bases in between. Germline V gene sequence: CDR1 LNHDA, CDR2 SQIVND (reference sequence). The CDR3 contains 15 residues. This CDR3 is CASSPLGEGSTEAFF. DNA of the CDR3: TGTGCCAGTAGCCCTTTGGGGGAAGGGAGCACTGAAGCTTTCTTT.

For the CDR3, the DNA is TGTGCCAGCAGCTTAGCAGGGAGGGCAGGAGGCTACACCTTC. The encoded protein is CASSLAGRAGGYTF. The J gene is TRBJ1-2, the V gene TRBV7-8; no clear D gene. Trimming took off 0 bases at V and 8 bases at J, with 13 bases between the two ends. The CDR3 sequence is 14 residues long. From germline, CDR1 is SGHVS and CDR2 FQNEAQ.

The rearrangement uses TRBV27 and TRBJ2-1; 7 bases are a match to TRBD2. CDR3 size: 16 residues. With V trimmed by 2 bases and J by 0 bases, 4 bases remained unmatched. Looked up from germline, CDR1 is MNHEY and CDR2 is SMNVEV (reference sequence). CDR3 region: CASSLGRVSSYNEQFF. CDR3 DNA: TGTGCCAGCAGTTTAGGGAGGGTGAGCTCCTACAATGAGCAGTTCTTC.

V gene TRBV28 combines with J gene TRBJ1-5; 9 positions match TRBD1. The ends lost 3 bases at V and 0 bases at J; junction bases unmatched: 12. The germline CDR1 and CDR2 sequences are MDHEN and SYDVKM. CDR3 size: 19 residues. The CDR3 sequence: CASSLHTGTGHGSNQPQHF. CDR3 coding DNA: TGTGCCAGCAGTTTGCACACCGGGACAGGGCACGGTAGCAATCAGCCCCAGCATTTT.

CDR3 sequence (DNA): TGTGCCAGCAGTCAGAAGCGTTGGAGCTCCTATAATTCACCCCTCCACTTT. Translating gives CASSQKRWSSYNSPLHF. This chain links TRBV7-8 with TRBJ1-6, with D uncertain. The length of the CDR3 is 17 residues. Trimming took off 6 bases at V and 0 bases at J, with 15 bases between the two ends. Germline CDR1 SGHVS, CDR2 FQNEAQ.

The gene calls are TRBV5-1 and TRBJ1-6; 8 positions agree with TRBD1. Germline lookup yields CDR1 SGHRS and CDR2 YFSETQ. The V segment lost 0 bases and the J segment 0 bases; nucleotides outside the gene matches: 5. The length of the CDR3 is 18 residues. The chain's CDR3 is CASSLGRDRSSYNSPLHF. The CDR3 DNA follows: TGCGCCAGCAGCTTGGGCCGGGACAGGAGCTCCTATAATTCACCCCTCCACTTT.

The CDR3 nucleotides are TGTGCCAGCACCCGAGGGTCGCCCTCTGGAAACACCATATATTTT. Protein: CASTRGSPSGNTIYF. The rearrangement links TRBV7-8 to TRBJ1-3; D is ambiguous. The V end lost 7 bases, the J end lost 0 bases, and 13 bases lay between the germline ends. CDR1 is SGHVS, CDR2 FQNEAQ, per germline. This CDR3 spans 15 amino acids.

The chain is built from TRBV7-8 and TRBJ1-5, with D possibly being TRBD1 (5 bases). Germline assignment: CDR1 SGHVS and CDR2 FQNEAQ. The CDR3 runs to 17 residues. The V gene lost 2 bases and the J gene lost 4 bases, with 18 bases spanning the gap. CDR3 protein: CASSLTGGGEGNQPQHF. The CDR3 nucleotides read TGTGCCAGCAGCTTAACGGGGGGAGGGGAAGGAAATCAGCCCCAGCATTTT. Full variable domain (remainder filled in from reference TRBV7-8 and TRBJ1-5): GAGVSQSPRYKVAKRGQDVALRCDPISGHVSLFWYQQALGQGPEFLTYFQNEAQLDKSGLPSDRFFAERPEGSVSTLKIQRTQQEDSAVYLCASSLTGGGEGNQPQHFGDGTRLSIL.

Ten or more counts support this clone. CDR3 protein: CASSPGESYNSPLHF. The CDR3 coding sequence is TGTGCCAGCAGCCCCGGGGAGTCCTATAATTCACCCCTCCACTTT. The rearrangement uses TRBV3-1 (or the pseudogene TRBV3-2) and TRBJ1-6; D gene unclear. V lost 4 bases to trimming and J lost 1 base, with 8 bases between them. The length of the CDR3 is 15 residues. Germline assignment: CDR1 LGHDT and CDR2 YNNKEL (reference sequence).